The clone carrying this T cell receptor (beta chain) was observed a few times. PCR was performed a second time for about 6 to 12 cycles using a sample-barcoded 5' primer and a J-beta primer mix. TCRdb reprocessed the 5' RACE reads via MiXCR and lists one record per CDR3 protein. The sample has about 1 million distinct CDR3 sequences; around 45% are singletons. This entry belongs to a study of blood T cells in healthy people across ages. CDR1 is SGHTA and CDR2 is FQGNSA in the germline V gene. This CDR3 has 15 amino acids. V was trimmed by 5 bases and J by 5 bases, leaving 16 bases between them. This receptor was obtained from a woman aged 60-70 years in good health. Sequencing used blood. The rearrangement joins TRBV7-2 to TRBJ2-1; unclear D gene. The CDR3 nucleotides read TGTGCCAGCAGCCAAAACCGGGTCTTAGACAATGAGCAGTTCTTC. As protein: CASSQNRVLDNEQFF.